Presented here are 3 T cell receptor beta chains from one specimen sequenced in a study of control samples from healthy donors and cancer patients. Clones were sequenced by immunoSEQ multiplex PCR, and TCRdb holds only the in-frame ones, with some missing. This sample carries around 170,000 clones, around 90% of them seen once, and the ten largest clones take over 4%. Sample: blood. The receptor source for this set is a woman under 40 in good health.

The gene calls are TRBV13 and TRBJ2-1; D unresolved. V lost 3 bases to trimming and J lost 6 bases, with 3 bases between them. CDR1 is PRHDT, CDR2 FYEKMQ, per germline (reference sequence). The CDR3 length is 11 residues. The CDR3 DNA reads TGTGCCAGCAGCTTTTCCAATGAGCAGTTCTTC. Translated: CASSFSNEQFF. The whole variable domain, filled in from reference TRBV13 and TRBJ2-1, reads AAGVIQSPRHLIKEKRETATLKCYPIPRHDTVYWYQQGPGQDPQFLISFYEKMQSDKGSIPDRFSAQQFSDYHSELNMSSLELGDSALYFCASSFSNEQFFGPGTRLTVL.

The chain employs TRBV4-2 and TRBJ1-6; D unresolved. The V and J ends lost 0 bases and 6 bases respectively, with 15 bases between them. The CDR3 contains 17 residues. Per the germline V gene, CDR1 is LGHNA and CDR2 is YNFKEQ. The CDR3 region has the DNA TGTGCCAGCAGCCAAGAGGGGAGCGGCCGAGTTAATTCACCCCTCCACTTT. It translates to CASSQEGSGRVNSPLHF.

The chain links TRBV28 to TRBJ2-3, with D perhaps matching TRBD1 or TRBD2 (5 bases each). The CDR3 length is 16 residues. Trimming pared 6 bases from V and 7 bases from J, leaving 23 bases between. CDR1 is MDHEN, CDR2 SYDVKM, per germline. CDR3 amino acids: CASSPPRDGFSYTQYF. CDR3 sequence (DNA): TGTGCCAGCAGCCCACCCCGGGACGGGTTCAGCTATACGCAGTATTTT. Using reference TRBV28 and TRBJ2-3 for the parts outside the CDR3, the full variable domain is DVKVTQSSRYLVKRTGEKVFLECVQDMDHENMFWYRQDPGLGLRLIYFSYDVKMKEKGDIPEGYSVSREKKERFSLILESASTNQTSMYLCASSPPRDGFSYTQYFGPGTRLTVL.